This T cell receptor beta chain was found in a study of T cell changes during pregnancy in multiple sclerosis. The data were produced by immunoSEQ multiplex PCR, yet TCRdb's version contains in-frame clones alone and is incomplete. The sample lists some 61,000 clones, under 95% occurring once. Germline V gene data show CDR1 as SGHTA and CDR2 as FQGTGA. Trimming left V 7 bases short and J 0 bases short, with 18 bases between. The CDR3 consists of 16 residues. The specimen was peripheral blood, collected in the second trimester of pregnancy. V gene TRBV7-3 combines with J gene TRBJ1-2, with D possibly matching TRBD1 (5 bases). The receptor was isolated from a female donor with multiple sclerosis, enrolled in a pregnancy study. Here the CDR3 reads CASILSGGDSNYGYTF. CDR3 in DNA: TGTGCCAGCATTCTCTCTGGGGGGGACTCTAACTATGGCTACACCTTC.